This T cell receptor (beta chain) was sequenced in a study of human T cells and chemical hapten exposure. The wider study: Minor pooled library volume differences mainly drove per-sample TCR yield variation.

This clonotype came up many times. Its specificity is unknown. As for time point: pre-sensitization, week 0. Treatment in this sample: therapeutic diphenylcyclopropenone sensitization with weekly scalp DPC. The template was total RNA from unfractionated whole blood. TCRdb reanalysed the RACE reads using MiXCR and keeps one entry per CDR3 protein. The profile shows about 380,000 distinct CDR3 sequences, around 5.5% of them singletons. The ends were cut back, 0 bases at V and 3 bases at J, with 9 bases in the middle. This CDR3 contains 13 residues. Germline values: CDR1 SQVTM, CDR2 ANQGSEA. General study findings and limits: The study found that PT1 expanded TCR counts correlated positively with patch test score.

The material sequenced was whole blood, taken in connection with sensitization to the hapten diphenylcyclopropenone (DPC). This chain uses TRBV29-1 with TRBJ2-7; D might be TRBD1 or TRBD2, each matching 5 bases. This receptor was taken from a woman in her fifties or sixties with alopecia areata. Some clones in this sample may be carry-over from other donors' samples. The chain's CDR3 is CSVEEGTGYEQYF. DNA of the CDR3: TGCAGCGTTGAAGAAGGGACGGGCTACGAGCAGTACTTC.